A selection of T cell receptor beta chains follows, all from one sample in a study of shared clonotypes between healthy human individuals. Assay: immunoSEQ multiplex PCR; the TCRdb copy retains only in-frame clones and omits some. The table records over 1.5 million clones, approximately 98% of them present only once. Sequencing was carried out using naive CD4+ T cells sorted from blood. The origin of the receptors is a man younger than 45 in good health. Both conserved end residues are part of each CDR3. D genes are given only for firm matches. The listing skips clone size in some rows; elsewhere it reads once, few, many or a size class.

size	length	D	V	J	DNA	CDR3
once	13	NA	TRBV6-5	TRBJ2-6	TGTGCCAGCAGTAGGTCTGGGGCCAACGTCCTGACTTTC	CASSRSGANVLTF
NA	17	TRBD1	TRBV5-1	TRBJ1-2	TGCGCCAGCAGCGCAGAGCCGACAGGGGGCACAGGCTATGGCTACACCTTC	CASSAEPTGGTGYGYTF
NA	17	TRBD2	TRBV11-2	TRBJ2-1	TGTGCCAGCAGCTTCGGTTTGGGGGAGGGCTCCTACAATGAGCAGTTCTTC	CASSFGLGEGSYNEQFF
NA	14	NA	TRBV10-3	TRBJ1-5	TGTGCCATCAGTCAAAGGGAAGGGGATCAGCCCCAGCATTTT	CAISQREGDQPQHF
NA	14	TRBD2	TRBV19	TRBJ2-7	TGTGCCAGTAGGTTTAGCGGGAGTTCCGTCGAGCAGTACTTC	CASRFSGSSVEQYF
NA	15	NA	TRBV5-6	TRBJ2-1	TGTGCCAGCAGCCTCCCAGGCAGCTCCTACAATGAGCAGTTCTTC	CASSLPGSSYNEQFF
NA	11	NA	TRBV14	TRBJ2-4	TGTGCCAGCAGCCACCATGGCATTCAGTACTTC	CASSHHGIQYF
NA	12	NA	TRBV15	TRBJ2-1	TGTGCCACCCAGATGAACTACAATGAGCAGTTCTTC	CATQMNYNEQFF
once	14	NA	TRBV11-2	TRBJ2-5	TGTGCCAGCAGCTTAGGCAGCTACCAAGAGACCCAGTACTTC	CASSLGSYQETQYF
NA	14	TRBD1	TRBV27	TRBJ2-7	TGTGCCAGCAGTTTTCGGGACAGGGTCCACGAGCAGTACTTC	CASSFRDRVHEQYF
NA	14	NA	TRBV9	TRBJ2-1	TGTGCCAGCAGCGTATGGGGTGTGGATGATGAGCAGTTCTTC	CASSVWGVDDEQFF
NA	14	NA	TRBV18	TRBJ2-5	TGTGCCAGCTCCCAATTTCGGGGAAAAGAGACCCAGTACTTC	CASSQFRGKETQYF
NA	17	TRBD1	TRBV7-3	TRBJ2-2	TGTGCCAGCAGCCCCAACCCCGGGACAGGGAACACCGGGGAGCTGTTTTTT	CASSPNPGTGNTGELFF
NA	14	TRBD1	TRBV19	TRBJ2-3	TGTGCCAGTAGTTCGGGACAGGACACAGATACGCAGTATTTT	CASSSGQDTDTQYF
NA	16	NA	TRBV27	TRBJ2-5	TGTGCCAGCAGTTTAAGTTTGCCGGGGGCAGGGAAGGCCCAGTACTTC	CASSLSLPGAGKAQYF
NA	11	TRBD2	TRBV28	TRBJ2-1	TGTGCCAGCAGTCGGGGACTAGAGCAGTTCTTC	CASSRGLEQFF
NA	14	NA	TRBV7-2	TRBJ1-5	TGTGCCAGCAGTACCGACAGTGGCAATCAGCCCCAGCATTTT	CASSTDSGNQPQHF
NA	12	NA	TRBV28	TRBJ1-2	TGTGCCAGCAGTTTCGGGGAAATGAGCTACACCTTC	CASSFGEMSYTF
NA	16	NA	TRBV5-6	TRBJ2-6	TGTGCCAGCAGCTTGGATAAGGGTTCTGGGGCCAACGTCCTGACTTTC	CASSLDKGSGANVLTF
NA	13	TRBD1	TRBV10-3	TRBJ2-3	TGTGCCATCAGTGGACAGGGTCCAGATACGCAGTATTTT	CAISGQGPDTQYF
NA	15	NA	TRBV19	TRBJ2-3	TGTGCCAGTACCTTTGCAGGGGAATTCACAGATACGCAGTATTTT	CASTFAGEFTDTQYF
few	12	NA	TRBV28	TRBJ2-2	TGTGCCAGCAGTTTATCCACCGGGGAGCTGTTTTTT	CASSLSTGELFF
NA	15	TRBD1	TRBV6-5	TRBJ2-7	TGTGCCAGCACCAAAACAGGGGCTAAGAGCTACGAGCAGTACTTC	CASTKTGAKSYEQYF
NA	14	TRBD2	TRBV2	TRBJ2-1	TGTGCCAGCAGTAATAGCGGGAGGTACAATGAGCAGTTCTTC	CASSNSGRYNEQFF
NA	14	NA	TRBV5-1	TRBJ2-2	TGCGCCAGCAGCTTGGAAGAGAACACCGGGGAGCTGTTTTTT	CASSLEENTGELFF
NA	13	NA	TRBV28	TRBJ1-5	TGTGCCAGCAGTTTGTCAGGAAATCAGCCCCAGCATTTT	CASSLSGNQPQHF
NA	15	TRBD1	TRBV12-5	TRBJ2-2	TGTGCTAGTGGTTTTGGGACAGGAGGAACCGGGGAGCTGTTTTTT	CASGFGTGGTGELFF
NA	15	NA	TRBV5-4	TRBJ1-2	TGTGCCAGCAGCTTACGGGGAGTGGAGGACTATGGCTACACCTTC	CASSLRGVEDYGYTF
NA	16	NA	TRBV18	TRBJ2-1	TGTGCCAGCTCACCCACCTCTTTGCCCCCCTACAATGAGCAGTTCTTC	CASSPTSLPPYNEQFF
NA	16	TRBD2	TRBV5-1	TRBJ2-1	TGCGCCAGCAGCTTAATAACGGGAGGCCGCTACAATGAGCAGTTCTTC	CASSLITGGRYNEQFF
NA	16	NA	TRBV6-1	TRBJ1-5	TGTGCCAGCAGTGATTGGGGGCCCCCTAGGAATCAGCCCCAGCATTTT	CASSDWGPPRNQPQHF
NA	16	TRBD2	TRBV10-3	TRBJ2-1	TGTGCCATCGGAAGGGCTAGCGGCCGCTCCTACAATGAGCAGTTCTTC	CAIGRASGRSYNEQFF